Detailed here is one T cell receptor (beta chain). Its antigen remains unidentified. The data were taken from a study of spatial heterogeneity in lung cancer. Study as a whole: Each time, sequencing found more beta-chain sequences than alpha-chain sequences. Raw reads showed each unique TCR and UMI combination turning up more than ten times on average. Study conclusions and caveats: Ubiquitous expanded tumor TCRs were observed in blood more at resection than follow-up.

This CDR3 has 14 amino acids. Germline-derived CDR1 and CDR2 are SEHNR and FQNEAQ (reference sequence). Trimming took 3 bases from V and 5 from J, leaving 13 bases between them. Time point specified: sample taken at primary tumor resection. Unsorted samples of tumor, nontumor lung or frozen PBMC had their whole RNA sequenced. The presence of a unique molecular identifier marked each TCR cDNA molecule. TCRdb called the 5' RACE reads again in MiXCR, with one record for every CDR3 protein. This table has about 75,000 distinct CDR3 sequences, about 14% appearing once. The sample here was PBMCs, taken at surgery. The rearrangement joins TRBV7-9 to TRBJ2-5; no clear D gene. The receptor was derived from a male donor with early-stage non-small cell lung cancer. As DNA, the CDR3 is TGTGCCAGCAGCTTTGATGGGGTCGCCGAGACCCAGTACTTC. This encodes CASSFDGVAETQYF.